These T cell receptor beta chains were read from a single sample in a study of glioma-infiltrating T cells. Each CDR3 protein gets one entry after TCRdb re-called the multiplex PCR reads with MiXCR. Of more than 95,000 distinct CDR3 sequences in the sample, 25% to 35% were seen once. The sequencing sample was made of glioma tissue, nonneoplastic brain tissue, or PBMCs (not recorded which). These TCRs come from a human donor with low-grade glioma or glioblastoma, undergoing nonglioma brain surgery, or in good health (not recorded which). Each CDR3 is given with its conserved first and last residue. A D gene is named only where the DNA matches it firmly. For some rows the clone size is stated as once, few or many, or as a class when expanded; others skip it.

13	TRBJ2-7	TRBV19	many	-	CASLDRLSYEQYF	TGTGCCAGCCTCGACAGGTTATCCTACGAGCAGTACTTC
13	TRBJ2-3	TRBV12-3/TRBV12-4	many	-	CASSSPPGDTQYF	TGTGCCAGCAGCTCCCCCCCGGGAGATACGCAGTATTTT
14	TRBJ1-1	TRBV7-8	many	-	CASSLVGSNTEAFF	TGTGCCAGCAGCTTAGTCGGATCAAACACTGAAGCTTTCTTT
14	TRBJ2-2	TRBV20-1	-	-	CSAREEANTGELFF	TGCAGTGCTAGGGAGGAAGCGAACACCGGGGAACTGTTTTTT
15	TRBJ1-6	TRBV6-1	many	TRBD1	CASTTGIGYNSPLHF	TGTGCCAGCACGACAGGGATTGGTTATAATTCACCCCTCCACTTT
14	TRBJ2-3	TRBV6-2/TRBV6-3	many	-	CASRTPGAKDTQYF	TGTGCCAGCAGAACCCCGGGAGCAAAGGATACGCAGTATTTT
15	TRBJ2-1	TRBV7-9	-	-	CASGTGTNYYNEQFF	TGTGCCAGCGGAACCGGGACAAATTACTACAATGAGCAGTTCTTC
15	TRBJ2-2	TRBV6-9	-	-	CASSYAPKSLGELFF	TGTGCCAGCAGTTACGCCCCGAAAAGCCTCGGGGAGCTGTTTTTT
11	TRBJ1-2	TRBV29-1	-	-	CSVFGGYGYTF	TGCAGCGTATTTGGGGGGTATGGCTACACCTTC
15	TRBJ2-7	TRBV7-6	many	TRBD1	CASSSRTGGSDEQYF	TGTGCCAGCAGCTCCCGGACAGGGGGTAGCGACGAGCAGTACTTC
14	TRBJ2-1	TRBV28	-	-	CASGAVNSYNEQFF	TGTGCCAGCGGGGCGGTGAACTCCTACAATGAGCAGTTCTTC
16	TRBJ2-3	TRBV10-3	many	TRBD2	CAISRQGLASTDTQYF	TGTGCCATCAGTCGACAGGGACTAGCGAGCACAGATACGCAGTATTTT
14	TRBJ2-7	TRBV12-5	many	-	CASGLTGYSYEQYF	TGTGCTAGTGGTTTGACAGGGTATTCCTACGAGCAGTACTTC
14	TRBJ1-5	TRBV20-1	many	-	CSARGGQNNQPQHF	TGCAGTGCTAGAGGGGGGCAGAACAATCAGCCCCAGCATTTT
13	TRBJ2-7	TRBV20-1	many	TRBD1	CSGEGQGRYEQYF	TGCAGTGGGGAGGGACAGGGAAGGTACGAGCAGTACTTC
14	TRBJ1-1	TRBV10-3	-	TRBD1	CAISGGQQNTEAFF	TGTGCCATCAGTGGGGGACAGCAGAACACTGAAGCTTTCTTT
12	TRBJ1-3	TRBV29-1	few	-	CSVGGSGNTIYF	TGCAGCGTTGGCGGGTCTGGAAACACCATATATTTT
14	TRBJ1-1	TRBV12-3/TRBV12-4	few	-	CASSPTGLNTEAFF	TGTGCCAGCAGTCCAACAGGGTTGAACACTGAAGCTTTCTTT
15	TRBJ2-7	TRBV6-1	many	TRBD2	CASSDVAGASYEQYF	TGTGCCAGCAGTGATGTAGCGGGGGCCTCCTACGAGCAGTACTTC
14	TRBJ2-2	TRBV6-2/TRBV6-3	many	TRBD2	CASSYGGGTGELFF	TGTGCCAGCAGTTACGGGGGAGGGACCGGGGAGCTGTTTTTT
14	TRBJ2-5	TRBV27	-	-	CASSSSASVEAQHF	TGTGCCAGCAGTTCATCGGCTAGCGTTGAGGCCCAGCACTTC
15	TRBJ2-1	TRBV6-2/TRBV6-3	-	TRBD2	CASGYGLAGWNEQFF	TGTGCCAGCGGCTACGGACTAGCGGGGTGGAATGAGCAGTTCTTC
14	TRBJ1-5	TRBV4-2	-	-	CASSQGQPNQPQHF	TGTGCCAGCAGCCAAGGACAGCCCAATCAGCCCCAGCATTTT
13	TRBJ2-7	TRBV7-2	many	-	CASSSQGVYEQYF	TGTGCCAGCAGCAGCCAGGGCGTCTACGAGCAGTACTTC
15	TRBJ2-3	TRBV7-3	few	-	CASSSQGWGGDTQYF	TGTGCCAGCAGCTCACAGGGTTGGGGGGGGGATACGCAGTATTTT
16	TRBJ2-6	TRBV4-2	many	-	CASSRGKASGANVLTF	TGTGCCAGCAGCCGCGGTAAGGCCTCTGGGGCCAACGTCCTGACTTTC
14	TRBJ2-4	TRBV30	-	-	CASRILLAKNIQYF	TGTGCCTCTAGGATTTTATTAGCCAAAAACATTCAGTACTTC
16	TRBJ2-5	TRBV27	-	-	CASSKSLKGPQETQYF	TGTGCCAGCAGCAAATCCCTTAAGGGACCCCAAGAGACCCAGTACTTC
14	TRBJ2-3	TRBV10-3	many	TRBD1	CAITPGQSTDTQYF	TGTGCCATCACCCCGGGACAGAGCACAGATACGCAGTATTTT
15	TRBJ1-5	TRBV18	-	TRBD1	CASSPKTGKYQPQHF	TGTGCCAGCTCACCTAAGACAGGGAAATATCAGCCCCAGCATTTT
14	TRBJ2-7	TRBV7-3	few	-	CASSLLGSRYEQYF	TGTGCCAGCAGCTTACTGGGTTCGAGATACGAGCAGTACTTC
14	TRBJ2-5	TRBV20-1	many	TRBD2	CSASISGARETQYF	TGCAGTGCTAGTATTAGCGGGGCTCGGGAGACCCAGTACTTC
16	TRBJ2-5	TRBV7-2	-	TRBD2	CASSRLAGARTETQYF	TGTGCCAGCAGCAGACTAGCGGGCGCGAGGACAGAGACCCAGTACTTC
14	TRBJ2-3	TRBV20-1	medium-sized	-	CSARPAGNADTQYF	TGCAGTGCTAGACCGGCAGGGAACGCAGATACGCAGTATTTT
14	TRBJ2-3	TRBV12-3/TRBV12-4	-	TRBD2	CASSSALAGGALGF	TGTGCCAGCAGTTCAGCGCTAGCGGGGGGCGCCTTGGGGTTT
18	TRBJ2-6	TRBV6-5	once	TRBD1	CASTDQVGGRSGANVLAF	TGTGCCAGCACCGATCAAGTAGGGGGCCGCTCTGGGGCCAACGTCCTGGCTTTC
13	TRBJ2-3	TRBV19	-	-	CASRSRGTDTQYF	TGTGCCAGTCGCTCAAGGGGAACAGATACGCAGTATTTT
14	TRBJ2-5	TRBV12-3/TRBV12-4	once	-	CASSLRVGTETQYF	TGTGCCAGCAGTTTAAGGGTGGGCACGGAGACCCAGTACTTC
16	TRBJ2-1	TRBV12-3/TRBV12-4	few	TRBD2	CASSSRTSGGQHEQFF	TGTGCCAGCAGTTCCCGGACTAGCGGGGGGCAGCATGAGCAGTTCTTC
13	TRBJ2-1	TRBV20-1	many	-	CSALSRSYNEQFF	TGCAGTGCCCTAAGCCGCTCCTACAATGAGCAGTTCTTC
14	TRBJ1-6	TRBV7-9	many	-	CAITRTGGDSPLHF	TGTGCCATCACCCGGACGGGAGGAGATTCACCCCTCCACTTT
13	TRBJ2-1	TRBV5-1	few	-	CASSPTADNEQFF	TGCGCCAGCAGCCCTACGGCTGACAATGAGCAGTTCTTC
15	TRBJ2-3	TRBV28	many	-	CASSSKRQGPDTQYF	TGTGCCAGCAGCTCAAAACGCCAGGGTCCAGATACGCAGTATTTT
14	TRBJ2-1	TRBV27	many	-	CASIKLDEGNEQFF	TGTGCCAGCATCAAATTGGACGAAGGCAATGAGCAGTTCTTC
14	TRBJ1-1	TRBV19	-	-	CASSMREVNTEAFF	TGTGCCAGTAGTATGAGAGAAGTGAACACTGAAGCTTTCTTT
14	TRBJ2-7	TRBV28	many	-	CASSPAGTYYEQYF	TGTGCCAGCAGTCCCGCGGGGACATACTACGAGCAGTACTTC
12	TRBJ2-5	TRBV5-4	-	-	CASSTVQETKYF	TGTGCCAGCAGCACAGTCCAAGAGACCAAGTACTTC